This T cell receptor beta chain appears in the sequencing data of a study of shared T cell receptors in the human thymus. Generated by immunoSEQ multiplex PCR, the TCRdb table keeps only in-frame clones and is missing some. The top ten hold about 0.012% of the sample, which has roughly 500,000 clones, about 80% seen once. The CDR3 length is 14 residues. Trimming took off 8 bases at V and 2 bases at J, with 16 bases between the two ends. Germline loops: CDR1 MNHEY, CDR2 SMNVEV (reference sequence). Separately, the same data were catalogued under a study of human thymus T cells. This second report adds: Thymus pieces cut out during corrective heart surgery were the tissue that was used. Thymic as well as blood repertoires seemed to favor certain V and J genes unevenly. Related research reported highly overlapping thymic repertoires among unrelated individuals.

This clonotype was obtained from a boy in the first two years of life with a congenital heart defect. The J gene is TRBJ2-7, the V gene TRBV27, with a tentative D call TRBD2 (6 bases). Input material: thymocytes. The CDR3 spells CASVLRPGAYEQYF. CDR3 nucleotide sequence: TGTGCCAGCGTACTCCGTCCGGGGGCCTACGAGCAGTACTTC.